This TCR beta chain was documented in a study of blood T cell repertoires in COVID-19. Study details: Specimens from acute and convalescent COVID-19 originated in the United States, Italy and Spain.

CDR3 length equals 15 residues. Germline CDR1 reads LNHDA; CDR2 reads SQIVND (reference sequence). J gave up 2 bases and V 6 bases, and 5 bases lay outside the gene matches. Only in-frame clones appear in the TCRdb table, and some are missing; sequencing was by immunoSEQ multiplex PCR. The repertoire holds about 340,000 clones, with about 89% as singletons. Those enrolled in Seattle joined during active infection and were followed longitudinally afterward. This sequence was found in a woman aged 45-65 years with COVID-19, enrolled during active disease. The chain links TRBV19 to TRBJ1-5, with 9 bases lining up with TRBD1. Sequencing was performed on peripheral blood. The CDR3 is CASRPTGGGNQPQHF. DNA for the CDR3: TGTGCCAGTAGGCCAACAGGGGGCGGCAATCAGCCCCAGCATTTT.